This T cell receptor beta chain was recorded in a study of blood T cell repertoires in COVID-19. Turning to the study itself: The United States, Italy and Spain provided the acute and convalescent COVID-19 samples. From T cells, B-cell-depleted T cells, or PBMCs came the material, which was cDNA or gDNA.

There are 13 residues in the CDR3. The trim removed 3 bases at V and 6 bases at J, leaving 3 bases unmatched. Germline loops: CDR1 SGHRS, CDR2 YFSETQ. Per the authors' pipeline: Estimated nucleated cell counts came from reference gene primer amplification. Clones were read by immunoSEQ multiplex PCR, and TCRdb kept only the in-frame ones, dropping some. Clonal size and the V and J genes are those of that table, whereas D and trimming came from the DNA. The sample shows around 160,000 clones, roughly four fifths of them seen only once. The sequenced material came from peripheral blood. The chain couples TRBV5-1 to TRBJ2-5; 9 nucleotides line up with TRBD1. The sequence derives from a human donor with acute or convalescent COVID-19. The donor label of this sample is uncertain. CDR3 amino acids: CASSSGQGKTQYF. CDR3 in DNA: TGCGCCAGCAGCTCAGGACAGGGGAAGACCCAGTACTTC.